These 24 T cell receptor beta chains came from one sample sequenced in a study of T-cell memory formation after mild COVID-19. TCRdb processed the 5' RACE reads anew with MiXCR; each CDR3 protein has one entry. Among more than 80,000 distinct CDR3 sequences, over 15% were seen once, and the ten largest hold less than 35%. Sequencing used PBMCs or a T cell subset sorted from them (not recorded which). The receptor set was obtained from an adult woman who had mild COVID-19 (a few samples of this study predate the infection). Cell type and time point are not known.

Only a few counts were recorded for this clonotype. The chain couples TRBV19 to TRBJ2-7; TRBD2 aligns across 8 bases. CDR1 and CDR2 from the germline V gene are LNHDA and SQIVND (reference sequence). The CDR3 covers 14 residues. Trimming removed 5 bases from V and 2 bases from J; junction bases left unmatched: 5. The CDR3 here is CASSAGLAPYEQYF. The CDR3 nucleotides are TGTGCCAGTAGTGCAGGACTAGCACCCTACGAGCAGTACTTC.

The chain joins TRBV5-1 to TRBJ1-1; 12 bases map to TRBD1. Germline V lookup: CDR1 SGHRS, CDR2 YFSETQ. The V and J ends lost 2 bases and 6 bases, in that order; junction bases with no gene match: 5. The CDR3 covers 15 residues. The CDR3 reads CASSFSGQGASEAFF. The CDR3 DNA follows: TGCGCCAGCAGCTTTTCGGGACAGGGGGCTTCTGAAGCTTTCTTT.

This clonotype was seen a few times. The chain uses TRBV7-9 and TRBJ2-7, with D perhaps TRBD1 or TRBD2 (6 bases each). The CDR3 is made up of 15 amino acids. The germline gives CDR1 SEHNR, CDR2 FQNEAQ (reference sequence). Deletions cut 1 base from V and 4 bases from J, with 14 bases between. The CDR3: CASSLGTGAQYEQYF. The CDR3, as DNA: TGTGCCAGCAGCTTAGGTACGGGGGCGCAGTACGAGCAGTACTTC.

This clonotype was seen only a few times. The rearrangement links TRBV24-1 to TRBJ2-1; 8 nucleotides agree with TRBD2. J was trimmed by 4 bases and V by 8 bases; bases with no gene match: 12. CDR3 size: 16 residues. Germline V lookup: CDR1 KGHDR, CDR2 SFDVKD. CDR3 residues: CATIRGASGQYNEQFF. DNA of the CDR3: TGTGCCACCATACGAGGGGCTAGCGGGCAATACAATGAGCAGTTCTTC.

The gene calls are TRBV9 and TRBJ1-1; the match to TRBD1 covers 10 bases. Germline-derived CDR1 and CDR2 are SGDLS and YYNGEE. With 3 bases clipped from V and 0 bases from J, the junction kept 8 bases outside the gene matches. The CDR3 consists of 17 residues. The CDR3, as DNA: TGTGCCAGCAGCGGAAGCTCGACAGGGGGCATGAACACTGAAGCTTTCTTT. Translation: CASSGSSTGGMNTEAFF.

This clonotype was detected only a few times. The chain recombines TRBV6-5 with TRBJ2-2; D possibly corresponds to TRBD1 (5 bases). This CDR3 has 17 amino acids. Germline assignment: CDR1 MNHEY and CDR2 SVGAGI. Trimming removed 0 bases at V and 3 bases at J, with 14 bases between. Written as DNA, the CDR3 is TGTGCCAGCAGTTACTCTATCAGGGTAAAAGACACCGGGGAGCTGTTTTTT. It translates to CASSYSIRVKDTGELFF.

The J gene is TRBJ2-7, the V gene TRBV11-2; TRBD2 aligns across 11 bases. The CDR3 extends over 19 amino acids. From germline, CDR1 is SGHAT and CDR2 FQNNGV. V lost 4 bases to trimming and J lost 3 bases; unmatched junction nucleotides: 17. The CDR3 here is CASSSPTSGSRLTFYEQYF. DNA of the CDR3: TGTGCCAGCAGCTCCCCAACTAGCGGGAGTCGCCTGACATTCTACGAGCAGTACTTC.

The V call is TRBV5-1, the J call TRBJ2-7; 11 bases match TRBD1. Germline V gene data show CDR1 as SGHRS and CDR2 as YFSETQ. The CDR3 is 16 amino acids. Trimming removed 4 bases from V and 2 bases from J; junction bases left unmatched: 8. CDR3 DNA: TGCGCCAGCAGCCCGAAATGGGACAGGGGGGCCTACGAGCAGTACTTC. Its protein product is CASSPKWDRGAYEQYF.

V usage is TRBV13 and J usage is TRBJ2-1, with a tentative D call TRBD2 (5 bases). This CDR3 has 13 amino acids. The V gene lost 4 bases and the J gene lost 4 bases, with 8 bases spanning the gap. Germline V gene data show CDR1 as PRHDT and CDR2 as FYEKMQ (reference sequence). The CDR3, as DNA: TGTGCCAGCAGCTCCTCGGGGTACAATGAGCAGTTCTTC. It translates to CASSSSGYNEQFF.

This clonotype was seen only a few times. The chain couples TRBV4-1 to TRBJ2-6; no firm D call. Looked up from germline, CDR1 is MGHRA and CDR2 is YSYEKL. V lost 0 bases to trimming and J lost 0 bases, with 9 bases between them. CDR3 size: 17 residues. CDR3 in DNA: TGCGCCAGCAGCCAAGAGGGGTATACCTCTGGGGCCAACGTCCTGACTTTC. It encodes CASSQEGYTSGANVLTF.

The chain employs TRBV7-6 and TRBJ2-1; 11 positions match TRBD2. J gave up 7 bases and V 5 bases, and 7 bases lay outside the gene matches. The CDR3 loop spans 15 amino acids. The V gene's germline CDR1 is SGHVS and CDR2 FNYEAQ. This CDR3 is CASSNPGLAVNEQFF. In DNA, the CDR3 is TGTGCCAGCAGCAACCCGGGACTAGCGGTTAATGAGCAGTTCTTC.

The gene calls are TRBV7-9 and TRBJ2-3; D might be TRBD2 (6 bases). V was trimmed by 5 bases and J by 3 bases, leaving 15 bases between them. CDR1 and CDR2 from the germline V gene are SEHNR and FQNEAQ (reference sequence). CDR3 size: 15 residues. The CDR3 is CASSPSAGRTDTQYF. The CDR3 DNA reads TGTGCCAGCAGCCCCAGCGCGGGGAGGACAGATACGCAGTATTTT.

The chain recombines TRBV7-9 with TRBJ2-5; the match to TRBD2 covers 9 bases. The germline gives CDR1 SEHNR, CDR2 FQNEAQ (reference sequence). Trimming at V came to 3 bases and at J to 3 bases, leaving 8 bases not matched to a gene. The CDR3 sequence is 16 residues long. DNA of the CDR3: TGTGCCAGCAGCTTTCCCAGAAGGACTAGCGAAGAGACCCAGTACTTC. Amino acids: CASSFPRRTSEETQYF.

The gene calls are TRBV12-3 or TRBV12-4 and TRBJ2-1; TRBD2 matches at 7 bases. With V trimmed by 3 bases and J by 8 bases, 10 bases remained unmatched. This CDR3 has 15 residues. CDR3 region: CASSFGGRALDEQFF. CDR3 nucleotide sequence: TGTGCCAGCAGTTTTGGTGGGAGGGCCTTGGATGAGCAGTTCTTC.

This sequence joins TRBV7-4 and TRBJ2-7; D possibly matches TRBD1 or TRBD2 (5 bases each). The CDR3 sequence is 15 residues long. From germline, CDR1 is SGHVT and CDR2 SQSDAQ. Trimming pared 4 bases from V and 3 bases from J, leaving 16 bases between. Written as DNA, the CDR3 is TGTGCCAGCAGCTGGCGGTGGGGGAGAATCTACGAGCAGTACTTC. Protein: CASSWRWGRIYEQYF.

The chain combines TRBV7-6 with TRBJ1-2; D gene ambiguous. Trimming stripped 1 base from V and 0 bases from J, with 3 bases between. Germline CDR1 is SGHVS and CDR2 is FNYEAQ. The CDR3 length is 13 residues. The CDR3: CASSLEPNYGYTF. In nucleotides, the CDR3 is TGTGCCAGCAGCTTAGAACCTAACTATGGCTACACCTTC.

CDR3 bases: TGTGCCTGGAGTGGAGCGTTCTATGGCTACACCTTC. Encoded protein: CAWSGAFYGYTF. The chain recombines TRBV30 with TRBJ1-2; no reliable D call. With 1 base removed from V and 4 bases from J, the gap between germline ends came to 7 bases. This CDR3 is built from 12 residues. Per germline, CDR1 GTSNPN and CDR2 SVGIG (reference sequence).

Here the CDR3 DNA reads TGCAGCGTTGTAGATGTCGAAACTGGAAACACCATATATTTT. It is translated as CSVVDVETGNTIYF. This sequence joins TRBV29-1 and TRBJ1-3, with unresolved D. The CDR3 consists of 14 residues. Germline lookup yields CDR1 SQVTM and CDR2 ANQGSEA. Trimming stripped 4 bases from V and 2 bases from J, with 12 bases between.

J is TRBJ2-7 and V is TRBV25-1, with 8 bases matching TRBD1. The junction had 9 bases not matched to a gene; V was cut back by 5 bases and J by 3 bases. The CDR3 runs to 15 residues. CDR1 is MGHDK, CDR2 SYGVNS, per germline. The CDR3 DNA follows: TGTGCCAGCAGTAAATGGACAGGGCAAAACTACGAGCAGTACTTC. Translating gives CASSKWTGQNYEQYF.

A few counts support this clonotype. The V call is TRBV29-1, the J call TRBJ2-2, with D unresolved. The germline V gene has CDR1 SQVTM and CDR2 ANQGSEA. The CDR3 spans 15 residues. V lost 4 bases and J lost 0, with 12 bases in between. This CDR3 is CSVVNPAANTGELFF. In nucleotides, the CDR3 is TGCAGCGTTGTAAACCCAGCAGCGAACACCGGGGAGCTGTTTTTT.

CDR3 amino acids: CSVEGLAGTNNEQFF. The CDR3 nucleotides read TGCAGCGTTGAAGGGCTAGCCGGAACTAACAATGAGCAGTTCTTC. This chain joins TRBV29-1 and TRBJ2-1; maybe TRBD2 (5 bases). The CDR3 loop spans 15 amino acids. Trimming cost V 1 base and J 5 bases, with 15 bases left between them. Germline V lookup: CDR1 SQVTM, CDR2 ANQGSEA.

This clonotype was picked up many times. The genes are TRBV29-1 and TRBJ2-5; maybe TRBD2 (5 bases). The germline CDR1 and CDR2 sequences are SQVTM and ANQGSEA. Trimming shortened V by 4 bases and J by 2 bases, and 11 bases separated the two germline ends. The CDR3 runs to 13 residues. CDR3: CSVGQEAQETQYF. DNA of the CDR3: TGCAGCGTTGGCCAGGAGGCACAAGAGACCCAGTACTTC.

This clonotype was recorded many times. This chain joins TRBV12-3 or TRBV12-4 and TRBJ2-1; perhaps TRBD2 as D (6 bases). The CDR3 has 14 amino acids. V dropped 6 bases and J dropped 8 bases, with 17 bases sitting between them. CDR3 region: CASSTPGTSDEQFF. The CDR3 bases are TGTGCCAGCAGCACCCCCGGGACTTCCGATGAGCAGTTCTTC.

This clonotype has more than one count but fewer than ten. The rearrangement links TRBV24-1 to TRBJ2-7; 9 nucleotides match TRBD2. The CDR3 sequence is 15 residues long. The V gene's germline CDR1 is KGHDR and CDR2 SFDVKD. Unmatched junction bases numbered 8, after V lost 4 bases and J lost 5 bases. The CDR3 region is CATSEAGGPLDEQYF. DNA for the CDR3: TGTGCCACCAGTGAGGCGGGAGGGCCTCTCGACGAGCAGTACTTC.